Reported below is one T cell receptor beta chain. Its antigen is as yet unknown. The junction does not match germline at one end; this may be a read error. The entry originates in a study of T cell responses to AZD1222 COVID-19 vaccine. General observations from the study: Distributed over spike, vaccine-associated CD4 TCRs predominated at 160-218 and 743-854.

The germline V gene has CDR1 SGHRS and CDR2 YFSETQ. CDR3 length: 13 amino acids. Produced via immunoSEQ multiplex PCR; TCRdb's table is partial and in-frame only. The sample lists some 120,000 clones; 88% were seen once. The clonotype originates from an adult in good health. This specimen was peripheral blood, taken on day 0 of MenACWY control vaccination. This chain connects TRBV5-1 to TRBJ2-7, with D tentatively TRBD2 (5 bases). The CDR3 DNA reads TGCGCCAGCAGCCCGGGGTCCACCTACGGGCAGTACTTC. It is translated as CASSPGSTYGQYF.